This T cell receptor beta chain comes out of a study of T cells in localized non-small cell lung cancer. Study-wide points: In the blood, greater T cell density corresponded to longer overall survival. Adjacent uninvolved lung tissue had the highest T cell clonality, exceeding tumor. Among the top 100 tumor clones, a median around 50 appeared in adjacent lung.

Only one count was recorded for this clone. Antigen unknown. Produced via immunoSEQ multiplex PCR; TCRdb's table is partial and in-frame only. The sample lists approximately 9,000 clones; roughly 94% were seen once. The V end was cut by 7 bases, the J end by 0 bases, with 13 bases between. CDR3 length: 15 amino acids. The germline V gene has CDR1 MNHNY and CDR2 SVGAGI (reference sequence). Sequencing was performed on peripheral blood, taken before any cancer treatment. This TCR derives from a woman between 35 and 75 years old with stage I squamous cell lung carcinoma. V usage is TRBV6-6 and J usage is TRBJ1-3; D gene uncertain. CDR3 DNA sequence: TGTGCCAGCATGATAGCACTTAGCTCTGGAAACACCATATATTTT. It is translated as CASMIALSSGNTIYF.